This T cell receptor (beta chain) was retrieved from a study of shared clonotypes between healthy human individuals. Whole-study context: In total, the donors were a couple of women and three men aged 18 to 49. Study-wide findings and caveats: Naive subsets tended to show greater estimated richness than memory subsets. Shared across a handful of donors were roughly 4.8% of the naive CD4 clonotypes.

Only one count was recorded for this clone. The antigen is not known. The CDR3 runs 16 residues. Germline values: CDR1 MDHEN, CDR2 SYDVKM. V shed 5 bases and J shed 4 bases, with 20 bases lying between them. When replicate PCRs were run on sorted subsets, they used 200 ng DNA, about 31,000 T cell genomes. Sequenced by immunoSEQ multiplex PCR; TCRdb stores in-frame clones only, minus some. The repertoire consists of about a million clones, with approximately 76% occurring once and the leading ten covering 1.2% to 1.5%. Specimen: memory CD4+ T cells sorted from blood. The subset denotes: CD45RA-negative fraction. The clonotype originates from a man younger than 30 in good health. The J gene is TRBJ1-2, the V gene TRBV28, with a weak D call TRBD1 (6 bases). CDR3 loop: CASSTRGSVSGYGYTF. The CDR3 region has the DNA TGTGCCAGCAGTACTAGGGGGTCGGTCTCGGGCTATGGCTACACCTTC.